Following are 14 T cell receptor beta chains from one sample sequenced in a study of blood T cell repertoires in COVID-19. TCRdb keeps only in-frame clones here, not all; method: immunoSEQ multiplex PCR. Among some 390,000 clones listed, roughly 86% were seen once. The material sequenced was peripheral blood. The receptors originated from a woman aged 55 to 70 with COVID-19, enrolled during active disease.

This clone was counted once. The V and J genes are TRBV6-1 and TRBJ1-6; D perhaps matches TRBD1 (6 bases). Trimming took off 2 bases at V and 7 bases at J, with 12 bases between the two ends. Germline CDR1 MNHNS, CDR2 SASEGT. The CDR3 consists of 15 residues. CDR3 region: CASSERQGLNSPLHF. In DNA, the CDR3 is TGTGCCAGCAGTGAAAGGCAGGGGCTGAATTCACCCCTCCACTTT.

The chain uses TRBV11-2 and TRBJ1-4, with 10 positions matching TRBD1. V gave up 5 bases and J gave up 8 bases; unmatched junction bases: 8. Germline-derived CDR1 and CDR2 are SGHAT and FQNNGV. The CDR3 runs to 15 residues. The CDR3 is CASSKLGQGEEKLFF. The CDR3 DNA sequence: TGTGCCAGCAGCAAATTAGGACAGGGGGAAGAAAAACTGTTTTTT. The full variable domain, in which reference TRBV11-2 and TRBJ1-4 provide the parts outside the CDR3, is EAGVAQSPRYKIIEKRQSVAFWCNPISGHATLYWYQQILGQGPKLLIQFQNNGVVDDSQLPKDRFSAERLKGVDSTLKIQPAKLEDSAVYLCASSKLGQGEEKLFFGSGTQLSVL.

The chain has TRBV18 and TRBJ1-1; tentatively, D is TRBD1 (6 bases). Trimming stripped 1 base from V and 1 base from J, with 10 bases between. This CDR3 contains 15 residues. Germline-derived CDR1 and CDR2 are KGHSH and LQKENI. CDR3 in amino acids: CASSPRRGGNTEAFF. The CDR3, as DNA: TGTGCCAGCTCACCACGTAGAGGGGGGAACACTGAAGCTTTCTTT.

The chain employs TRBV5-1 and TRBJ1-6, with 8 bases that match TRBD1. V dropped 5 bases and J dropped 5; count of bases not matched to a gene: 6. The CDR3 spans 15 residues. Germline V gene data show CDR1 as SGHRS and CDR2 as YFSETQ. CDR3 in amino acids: CASRRGQADNSPLHF. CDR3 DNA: TGCGCCAGCAGACGGGGACAGGCCGATAATTCACCCCTCCACTTT.

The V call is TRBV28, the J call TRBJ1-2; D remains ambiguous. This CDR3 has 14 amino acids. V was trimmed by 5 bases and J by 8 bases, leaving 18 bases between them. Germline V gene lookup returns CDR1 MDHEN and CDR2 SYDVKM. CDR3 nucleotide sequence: TGTGCCAGCAGTCCTTCCAGGCCATCGAGAGGCTACACCTTC. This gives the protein CASSPSRPSRGYTF.

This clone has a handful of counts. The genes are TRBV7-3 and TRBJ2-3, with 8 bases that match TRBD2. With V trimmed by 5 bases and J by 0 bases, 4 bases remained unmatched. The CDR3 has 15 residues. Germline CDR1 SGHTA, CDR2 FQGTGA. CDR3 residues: CASSTGGASTDTQYF. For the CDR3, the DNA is TGTGCCAGCAGCACCGGGGGGGCGAGCACAGATACGCAGTATTTT.

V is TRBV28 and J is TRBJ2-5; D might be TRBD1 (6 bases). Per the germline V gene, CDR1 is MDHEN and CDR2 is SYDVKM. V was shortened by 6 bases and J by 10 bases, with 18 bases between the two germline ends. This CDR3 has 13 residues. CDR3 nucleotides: TGTGCCAGCAGCGGGACATTCAGAGGATTCCAGTACTTC. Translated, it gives CASSGTFRGFQYF.

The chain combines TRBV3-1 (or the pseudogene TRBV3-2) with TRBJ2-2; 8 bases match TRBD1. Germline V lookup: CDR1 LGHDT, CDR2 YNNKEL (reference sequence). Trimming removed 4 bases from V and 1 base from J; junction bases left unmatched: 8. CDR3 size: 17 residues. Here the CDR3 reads CASSPVPGTGNTGELFF. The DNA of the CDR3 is TGTGCCAGCAGCCCAGTACCCGGGACAGGGAACACCGGGGAGCTGTTTTTT.

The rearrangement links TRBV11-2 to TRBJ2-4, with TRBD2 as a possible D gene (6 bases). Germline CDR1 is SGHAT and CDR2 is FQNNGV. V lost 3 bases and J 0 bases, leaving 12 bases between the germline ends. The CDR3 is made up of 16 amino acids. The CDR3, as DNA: TGTGCCAGCAGCTTTACTTTGGGACTAGCCAAAAACATTCAGTACTTC. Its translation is CASSFTLGLAKNIQYF.

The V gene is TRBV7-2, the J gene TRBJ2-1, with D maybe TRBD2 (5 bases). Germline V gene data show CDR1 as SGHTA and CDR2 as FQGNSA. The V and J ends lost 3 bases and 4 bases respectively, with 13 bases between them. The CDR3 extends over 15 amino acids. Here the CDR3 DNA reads TGTGCCAGCAGCTTGTCGAGTAGCGTATACAATGAGCAGTTCTTC. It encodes CASSLSSSVYNEQFF. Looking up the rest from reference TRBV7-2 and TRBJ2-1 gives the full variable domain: GAGVSQSPSNKVTEKGKDVELRCDPISGHTALYWYRQSLGQGLEFLIYFQGNSAPDKSGLPSDRFSAERTGGSVSTLTIQRTQQEDSAVYLCASSLSSSVYNEQFFGPGTRLTVL.

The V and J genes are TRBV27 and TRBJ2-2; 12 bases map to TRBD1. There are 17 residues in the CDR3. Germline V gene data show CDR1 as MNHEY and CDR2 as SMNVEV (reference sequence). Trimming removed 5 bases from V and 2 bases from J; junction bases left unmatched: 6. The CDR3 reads CASSPGQGAPNTGELFF. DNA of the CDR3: TGTGCCAGCAGTCCGGGACAGGGGGCCCCCAACACCGGGGAGCTGTTTTTT.

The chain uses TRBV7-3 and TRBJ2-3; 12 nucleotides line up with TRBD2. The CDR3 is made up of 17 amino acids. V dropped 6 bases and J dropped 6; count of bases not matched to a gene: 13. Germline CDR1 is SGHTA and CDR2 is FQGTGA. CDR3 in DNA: TGTGCCAGCAGTCGAGCCCAACTAGCGGGGGGTCGGGATACGCAGTATTTT. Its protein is CASSRAQLAGGRDTQYF. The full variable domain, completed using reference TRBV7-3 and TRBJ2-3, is GAGVSQTPSNKVTEKGKYVELRCDPISGHTALYWYRQSLGQGPEFLIYFQGTGAADDSGLPNDRFFAVRPEGSVSTLKIQRTERGDSAVYLCASSRAQLAGGRDTQYFGPGTRLTVL.

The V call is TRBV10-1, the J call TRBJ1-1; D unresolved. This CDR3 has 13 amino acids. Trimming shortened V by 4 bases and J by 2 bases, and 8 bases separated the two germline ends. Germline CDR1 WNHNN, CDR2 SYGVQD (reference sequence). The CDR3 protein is CASSAGFNTEAFF. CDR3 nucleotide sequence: TGCGCCAGCAGTGCCGGGTTTAACACTGAAGCTTTCTTT.

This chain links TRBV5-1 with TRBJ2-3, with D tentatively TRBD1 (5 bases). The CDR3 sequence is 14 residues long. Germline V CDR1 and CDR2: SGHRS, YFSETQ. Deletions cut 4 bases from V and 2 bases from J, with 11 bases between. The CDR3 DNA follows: TGCGCCAGCAGCGAACGACAGTCCACAGATACGCAGTATTTT. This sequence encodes CASSERQSTDTQYF.